This T cell receptor (beta chain) was recovered during a study of radiotherapy plus CTLA-4 blockade in lung cancer. Looking at the study overall: Disease control reached roughly 33%, with objective responses in less than 20%.

Germline loops: CDR1 MNHNY, CDR2 SVGAGI (reference sequence). This CDR3 has 16 amino acids. V was clipped by 10 bases and J by 4 bases; unmatched bases: 16. A word on this clone: The target antigen is unknown.

Notes on the study in general: After treatment with radiotherapy plus ipilimumab, TCR clones that came from the tumor expanded in blood. Early blood T cell clone dynamics reportedly forecast response best, with interferon-beta.

Libraries were prepared by immunoSEQ multiplex PCR; TCRdb keeps only in-frame clonotypes and omits some of them. Of 55,000 to 65,000 clones in the sample, around 69% were seen once. The V and J genes are TRBV6-6 and TRBJ1-2; TRBD1 agrees at 9 bases. The sequences come from peripheral blood, collected from a patient treated with radiotherapy plus ipilimumab. The TCR sequence derives from a human donor with non-small cell lung cancer who had a complete response to radiotherapy plus ipilimumab. CDR3 bases: TGTGCCACCTCCGGGACAGGGCCGCATATCTTCTATGGCTACACCTTC. Translated, it gives CATSGTGPHIFYGYTF.